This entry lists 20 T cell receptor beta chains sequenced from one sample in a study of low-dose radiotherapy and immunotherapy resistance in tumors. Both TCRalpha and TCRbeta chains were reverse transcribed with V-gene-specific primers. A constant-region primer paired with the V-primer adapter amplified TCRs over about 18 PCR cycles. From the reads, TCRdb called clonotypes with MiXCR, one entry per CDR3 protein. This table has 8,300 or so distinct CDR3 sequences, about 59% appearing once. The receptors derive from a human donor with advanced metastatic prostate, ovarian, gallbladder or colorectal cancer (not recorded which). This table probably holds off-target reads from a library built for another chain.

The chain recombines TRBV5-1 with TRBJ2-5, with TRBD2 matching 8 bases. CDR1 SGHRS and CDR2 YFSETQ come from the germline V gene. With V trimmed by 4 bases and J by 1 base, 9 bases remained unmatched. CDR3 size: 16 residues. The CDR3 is CASSPKERESQETQYF. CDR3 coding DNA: TGCGCCAGCAGCCCCAAGGAGCGGGAGAGCCAAGAGACCCAGTACTTC.

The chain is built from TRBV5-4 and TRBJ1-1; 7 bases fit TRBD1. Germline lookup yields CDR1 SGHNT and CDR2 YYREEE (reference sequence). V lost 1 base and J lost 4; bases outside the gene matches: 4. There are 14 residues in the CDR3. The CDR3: CASSLRGRGTEAFF. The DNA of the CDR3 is TGTGCCAGCAGCTTGAGGGGGCGAGGCACTGAAGCTTTCTTT.

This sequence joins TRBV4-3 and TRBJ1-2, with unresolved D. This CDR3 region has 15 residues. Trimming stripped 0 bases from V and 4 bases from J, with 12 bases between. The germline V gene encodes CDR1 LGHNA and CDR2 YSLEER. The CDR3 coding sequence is TGCGCCAGCAGCCAAGACCCGCAACCCGTCTATGGCTACACCTTC. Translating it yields CASSQDPQPVYGYTF.

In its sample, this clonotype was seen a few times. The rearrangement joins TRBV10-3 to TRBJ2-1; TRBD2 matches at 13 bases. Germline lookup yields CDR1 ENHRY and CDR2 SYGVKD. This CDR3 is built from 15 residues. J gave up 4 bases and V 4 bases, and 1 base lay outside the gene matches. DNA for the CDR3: TGTGCCATCAGTGGACTAGCGGGAGGTTACAATGAGCAGTTCTTC. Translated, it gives CAISGLAGGYNEQFF.

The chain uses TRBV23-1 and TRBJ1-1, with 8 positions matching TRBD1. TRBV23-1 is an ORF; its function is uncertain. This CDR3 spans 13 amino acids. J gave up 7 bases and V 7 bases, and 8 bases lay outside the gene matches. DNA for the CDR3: TGCGCCAGCATTTTCGACAGGGGTCTTGAAGCTTTCTTT. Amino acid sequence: CASIFDRGLEAFF.

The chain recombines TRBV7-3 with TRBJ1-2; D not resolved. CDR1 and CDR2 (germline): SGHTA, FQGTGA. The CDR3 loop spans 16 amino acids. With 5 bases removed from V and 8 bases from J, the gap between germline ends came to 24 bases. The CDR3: CASSPKDRVLVNGYTF. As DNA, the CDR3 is TGTGCCAGCAGCCCGAAAGACCGAGTTTTGGTTAACGGCTACACCTTC. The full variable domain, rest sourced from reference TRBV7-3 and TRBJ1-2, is GAGVSQTPSNKVTEKGKYVELRCDPISGHTALYWYRQSLGQGPEFLIYFQGTGAADDSGLPNDRFFAVRPEGSVSTLKIQRTERGDSAVYLCASSPKDRVLVNGYTFGSGTRLTVV.

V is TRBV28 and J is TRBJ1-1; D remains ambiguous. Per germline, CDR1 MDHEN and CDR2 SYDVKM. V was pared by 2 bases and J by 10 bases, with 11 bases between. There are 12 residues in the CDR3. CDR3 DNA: TGTGCCAGCAGTTTACCCGACAAACGAGCTTTCTTT. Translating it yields CASSLPDKRAFF.

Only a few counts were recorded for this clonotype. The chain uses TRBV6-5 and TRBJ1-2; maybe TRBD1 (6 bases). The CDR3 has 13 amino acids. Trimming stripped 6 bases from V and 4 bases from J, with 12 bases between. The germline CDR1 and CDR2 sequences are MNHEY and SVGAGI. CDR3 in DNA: TGTGCCAGCAGGAGACAGGACTTCTATGGCTACACCTTC. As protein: CASRRQDFYGYTF.

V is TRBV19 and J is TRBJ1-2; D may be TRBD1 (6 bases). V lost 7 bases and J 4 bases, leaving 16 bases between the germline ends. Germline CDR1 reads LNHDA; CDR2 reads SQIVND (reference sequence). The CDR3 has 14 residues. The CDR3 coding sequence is TGTGCCAGTATGGCGACTTTGACAGGCTATGGCTACACCTTC. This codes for CASMATLTGYGYTF.

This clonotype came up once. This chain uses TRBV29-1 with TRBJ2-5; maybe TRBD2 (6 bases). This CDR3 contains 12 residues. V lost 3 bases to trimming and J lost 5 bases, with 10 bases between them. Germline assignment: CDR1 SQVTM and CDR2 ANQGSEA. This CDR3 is CSVEEGLETQYF. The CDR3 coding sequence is TGCAGCGTTGAGGAGGGGTTGGAGACCCAGTACTTC.

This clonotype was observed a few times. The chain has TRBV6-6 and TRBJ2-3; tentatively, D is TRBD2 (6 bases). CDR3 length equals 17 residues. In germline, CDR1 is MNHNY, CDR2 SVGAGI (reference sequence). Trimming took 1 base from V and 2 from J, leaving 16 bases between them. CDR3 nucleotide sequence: TGTGCCAGCAGTTACTTTGCCGGGTCTAGCGCCACAGATACGCAGTATTTT. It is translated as CASSYFAGSSATDTQYF.

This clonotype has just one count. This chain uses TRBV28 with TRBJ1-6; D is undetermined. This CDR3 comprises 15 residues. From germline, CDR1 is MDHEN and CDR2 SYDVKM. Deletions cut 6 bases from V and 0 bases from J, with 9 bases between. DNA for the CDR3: TGTGCCAGCAGCAAAGACGGCTCCTATAATTCACCCCTCCACTTT. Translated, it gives CASSKDGSYNSPLHF.

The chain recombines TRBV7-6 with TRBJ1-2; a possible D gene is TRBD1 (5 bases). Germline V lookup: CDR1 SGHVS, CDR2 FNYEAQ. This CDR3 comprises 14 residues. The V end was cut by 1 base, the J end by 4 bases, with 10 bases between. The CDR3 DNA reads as TGTGCCAGCAGCTTAGACGTCGGGGGCTATGGCTACACCTTC. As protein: CASSLDVGGYGYTF.

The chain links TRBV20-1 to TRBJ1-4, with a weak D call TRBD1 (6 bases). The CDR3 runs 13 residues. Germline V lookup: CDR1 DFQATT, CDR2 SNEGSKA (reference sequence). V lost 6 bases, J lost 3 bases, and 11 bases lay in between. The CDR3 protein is CSAPRGSNEKLFF. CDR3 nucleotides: TGCAGTGCCCCCAGGGGATCTAATGAAAAACTGTTTTTT.

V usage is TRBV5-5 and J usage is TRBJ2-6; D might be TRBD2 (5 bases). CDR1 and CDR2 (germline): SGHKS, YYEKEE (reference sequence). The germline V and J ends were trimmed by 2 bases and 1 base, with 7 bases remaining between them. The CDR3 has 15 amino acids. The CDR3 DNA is TGTGCCAGCAGCTTCCCGGGATCTGGGGCCAACGTCCTGACTTTC. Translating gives CASSFPGSGANVLTF.

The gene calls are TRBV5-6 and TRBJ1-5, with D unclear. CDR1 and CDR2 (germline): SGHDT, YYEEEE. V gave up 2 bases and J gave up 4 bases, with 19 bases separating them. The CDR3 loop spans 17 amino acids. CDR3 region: CASSFREPRATNQPQHF. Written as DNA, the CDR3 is TGTGCCAGCAGCTTTCGGGAGCCAAGGGCTACTAATCAGCCCCAGCATTTT.

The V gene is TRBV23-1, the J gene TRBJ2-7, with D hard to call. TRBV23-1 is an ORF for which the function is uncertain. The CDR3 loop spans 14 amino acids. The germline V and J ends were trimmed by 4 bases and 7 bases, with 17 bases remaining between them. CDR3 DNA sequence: TGCGCCAGCAGTCCACACGGGCCGCCAGAGGAGCAGTACTTC. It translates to CASSPHGPPEEQYF.

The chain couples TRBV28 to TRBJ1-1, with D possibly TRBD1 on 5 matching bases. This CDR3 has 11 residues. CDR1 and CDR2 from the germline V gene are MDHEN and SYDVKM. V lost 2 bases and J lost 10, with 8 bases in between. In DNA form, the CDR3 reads TGTGCCAGCAGTTTACGGCAGGGAGCTTTCTTT. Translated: CASSLRQGAFF.

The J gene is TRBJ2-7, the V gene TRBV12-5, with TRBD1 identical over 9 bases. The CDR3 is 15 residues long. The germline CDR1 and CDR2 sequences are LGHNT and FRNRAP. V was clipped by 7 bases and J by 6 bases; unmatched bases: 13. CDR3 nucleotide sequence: TGTGCTAGTGCCGCCCCGGGACAGGGTTTCGGCGAGCAGTACTTC. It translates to CASAAPGQGFGEQYF. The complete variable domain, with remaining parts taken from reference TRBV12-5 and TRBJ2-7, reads DARVTQTPRHKVTEMGQEVTMRCQPILGHNTVFWYRQTMMQGLELLAYFRNRAPLDDSGMPKDRFSAEMPDATLATLKIQPSEPRDSAVYFCASAAPGQGFGEQYFGPGTRLTVT.

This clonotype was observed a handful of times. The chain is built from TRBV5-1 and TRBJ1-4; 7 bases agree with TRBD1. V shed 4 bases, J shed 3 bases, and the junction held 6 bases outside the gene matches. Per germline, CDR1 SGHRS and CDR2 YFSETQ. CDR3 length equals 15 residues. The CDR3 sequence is CASSPGTASNEKLFF. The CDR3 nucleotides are TGCGCCAGCAGCCCCGGGACAGCCTCTAATGAAAAACTGTTTTTT.